The present T cell receptor (beta chain) was sequenced within a study of cytomegalovirus exposure and HLA in healthy donors. Study-wide results and limits: The study labeled roughly 160 TCR beta chains cytomegalovirus-associated.

Primers for the PCR totalled 60 Vbeta and 13 Jbeta. Sequenced by immunoSEQ multiplex PCR; TCRdb stores in-frame clones only, minus some. This sample has approximately 91,000 clones, with about four fifths found just once. Notes on this clone: What it recognizes is unknown.

V was shortened by 5 bases and J by 6 bases, with 13 bases between the two germline ends. Germline V lookup: CDR1 MNHEY, CDR2 SMNVEV (reference sequence). The CDR3 sequence is 14 residues long. The sequenced material came from PBMCs. The TCR sequence derives from a human donor in good health. The V gene is TRBV27, the J gene TRBJ2-2; tentative D call: TRBD1 (6 bases). The CDR3 sequence is CASSETGLAGELFF. CDR3 DNA: TGTGCCAGCAGTGAAACAGGGCTGGCCGGGGAGCTGTTTTTT.